This T cell receptor (beta chain) was sequenced during a study of patients and donors after allogeneic stem cell transplantation. Trimming left V 2 bases short and J 4 bases short, with 17 bases between. The CDR3 sequence is 16 residues long. CDR1 MNHEY and CDR2 SVGAGI come from the germline V gene. TCRdb re-derived calls from the RT-PCR reads in MiXCR, one entry per CDR3 protein. The sample includes about 150,000 distinct CDR3 sequences, over 30% of them seen just once. The sequencing sample was made of blood, either unsorted or a sorted T cell fraction (not recorded which). This clonotype originated in a human donor who was either an allogeneic HSCT recipient or a stem cell or donor lymphocyte infusion donor (not recorded which). It is not recorded whose cells these are; they may come from a transplant donor. The chain combines TRBV6-5 with TRBJ1-1, with a tentative D call TRBD1 (6 bases). This CDR3 reads CASSYPRGGEGTEAFF. CDR3 coding DNA: TGTGCCAGCAGTTACCCTAGGGGGGGCGAGGGCACTGAAGCTTTCTTT.